The next 13 T cell receptor beta chains were all read from a single sample in a study of T cell responses to AZD1222 COVID-19 vaccine. The data were produced by immunoSEQ multiplex PCR, yet TCRdb's version contains in-frame clones alone and is incomplete. The data contain under 200,000 clones, roughly 92% of them singletons. Sequenced material: peripheral blood, taken 28 days after the second dose of the MenACWY control vaccine. The receptor set was obtained from an adult who received the MenACWY meningococcal vaccine as a control.

A remark on this clone: Other DNA variants within this sample encode the same CDR3. This chain connects TRBV5-1 to TRBJ1-2; D remains unclear. V dropped 0 bases and J dropped 2 bases, with 8 bases sitting between them. Germline V gene lookup returns CDR1 SGHRS and CDR2 YFSETQ. The CDR3 totals 14 residues. The CDR3 region is CASSLDGGNYGYTF. The DNA for the CDR3 is TGCGCCAGCAGCTTGGATGGAGGGAACTATGGCTACACCTTC.

This clone was found many times. The CDR3 sequence is CASSLSSGSSNEQFF. The CDR3 region has the DNA TGTGCCAGCAGTTTATCTAGCGGGAGTTCCAATGAGCAGTTCTTC. This chain joins TRBV27 and TRBJ2-1; 9 bases are shared with TRBD2. Germline V CDR1 and CDR2: MNHEY, SMNVEV (reference sequence). V was pared by 0 bases and J by 6 bases, with 3 bases of the junction left unmatched. This CDR3 spans 15 amino acids.

This rearrangement joins TRBV28 to TRBJ1-1; D uncertain. Germline loops: CDR1 MDHEN, CDR2 SYDVKM. CDR3 length equals 12 residues. Trimming removed 2 bases from V and 7 bases from J, with 8 bases in between. The CDR3 coding sequence is TGTGCCAGCAGTTTAGGGTGGAATGAAGCTTTCTTT. Protein product: CASSLGWNEAFF.

For this clone: Germline and junction disagree at one end, which may indicate a read error. This rearrangement joins TRBV7-8 to TRBJ1-4, with a possible D match to TRBD1 (6 bases). Germline V gives CDR1 SGHVS, CDR2 FQNEAQ. The CDR3 extends over 12 amino acids. CDR3 in DNA: TGTGCCAGCAGCTTAGTCCCCCGGGACATAGTTTTT. Protein product: CASSLVPRDIVF.

The J gene is TRBJ1-1, the V gene TRBV19; TRBD1 might be the D (6 bases). The CDR3 consists of 13 residues. Germline V CDR1 and CDR2: LNHDA, SQIVND (reference sequence). V lost 7 bases and J 8 bases, leaving 17 bases between the germline ends. The CDR3 loop is CASNLPQGTEAFF. The CDR3 DNA is TGTGCCAGTAACTTGCCTCAGGGGACCGAAGCTTTCTTT.

The rearrangement uses TRBV24-1 and TRBJ1-5; D unresolved. Trimming removed 0 bases at V and 9 bases at J, with 14 bases between. CDR1 is KGHDR and CDR2 is SFDVKD in the germline V gene. This CDR3 is built from 15 residues. The CDR3: CATSDLDPGPTPQHF. The CDR3 DNA follows: TGTGCCACCAGTGATTTGGACCCGGGTCCTACGCCCCAGCATTTT.

CDR3 region: CASSSGNYGYTF. CDR3 DNA sequence: TGTGCCAGCAGTTCAGGAAACTATGGCTACACCTTC. The chain recombines TRBV28 with TRBJ1-2, with D hard to call. The germline V gene has CDR1 MDHEN and CDR2 SYDVKM. Trimming removed 4 bases at V and 2 bases at J, with 5 bases between. The CDR3 is 12 amino acids.

The chain employs TRBV9 and TRBJ2-1, with 10 nucleotides matching TRBD2. CDR1 is SGDLS, CDR2 YYNGEE, per germline. Trimming at V came to 1 base and at J to 1 base, leaving 2 bases not matched to a gene. This CDR3 spans 16 amino acids. The CDR3 coding sequence is TGTGCCAGCAGCGTAAGAGCGGGAGGGTCCTACAATGAGCAGTTCTTC. Residues: CASSVRAGGSYNEQFF.

This sequence joins TRBV7-6 and TRBJ1-2; D gene unclear. The germline gives CDR1 SGHVS, CDR2 FNYEAQ. The CDR3 loop spans 18 amino acids. V was shortened by 3 bases and J by 1 base, with 21 bases between the two germline ends. The CDR3 sequence: CASSFPGKDAQYNYGYTF. The CDR3 region has the DNA TGTGCCAGCAGCTTTCCGGGGAAGGATGCCCAATATAACTATGGCTACACCTTC.

The chain carries TRBV11-2 and TRBJ1-5; possibly TRBD1 for D (6 bases). V was pared by 0 bases and J by 2 bases, with 8 bases between. The CDR3 length is 15 residues. Germline lookup yields CDR1 SGHAT and CDR2 FQNNGV. CDR3 DNA: TGTGCCAGCAGCTTAGAGACAGGCGGCAATCAGCCCCAGCATTTT. Protein sequence: CASSLETGGNQPQHF.

The J gene is TRBJ2-7, the V gene TRBV7-8; 13 nucleotides agree with TRBD2. The CDR3 consists of 18 residues. Trimming cost V 1 base and J 2 bases; bases outside gene matches: 8. Germline V gene lookup returns CDR1 SGHVS and CDR2 FQNEAQ. CDR3 protein: CASSLVSWTSGSTYEQYF. The DNA for the CDR3 is TGTGCCAGCAGCTTAGTATCCTGGACTAGCGGGAGTACCTACGAGCAGTACTTC. The entire variable domain, with the rest obtained from reference TRBV7-8 and TRBJ2-7, is as follows: GAGVSQSPRYKVAKRGQDVALRCDPISGHVSLFWYQQALGQGPEFLTYFQNEAQLDKSGLPSDRFFAERPEGSVSTLKIQRTQQEDSAVYLCASSLVSWTSGSTYEQYFGPGTRLTVT.

CDR3 nucleotide sequence: TGTGCCAGCAGCTCGCTAGCGGGCCTGTACAATGAGCAGTTCTTC. As protein: CASSSLAGLYNEQFF. V usage is TRBV11-3 and J usage is TRBJ2-1; 8 bases align to TRBD2. Looked up from germline, CDR1 is SGHNT and CDR2 is YENEEA. The CDR3 loop spans 15 amino acids. J gave up 4 bases and V 4 bases, and 6 bases lay outside the gene matches.

V and J are TRBV28 and TRBJ1-4, with D maybe TRBD1 (5 bases). The CDR3 has 15 amino acids. Germline assignment: CDR1 MDHEN and CDR2 SYDVKM. V was pared by 2 bases and J by 8 bases, with 15 bases between. The CDR3 coding sequence is TGTGCCAGCAGTTTAAGCTTCCAGGGTAGCGAAAAACTGTTTTTT. Its translation is CASSLSFQGSEKLFF.